The sequence of this TCR beta chain was determined in a study of cytomegalovirus exposure and HLA in healthy donors. Primers: 60 Vbeta forward and 13 Jbeta reverse. Clones were sequenced by immunoSEQ multiplex PCR, and TCRdb holds only the in-frame ones, with some missing. This sample's clone table lists approximately 60,000 clones. The V end was cut by 4 bases, the J end by 5 bases, with 8 bases between. The CDR3 loop spans 11 amino acids. The germline gives CDR1 GTSNPN, CDR2 SVGIG (reference sequence). Study-level findings and limits: Over 15,000 TCR beta sequences were associated with HLA alleles at 0.05 false discovery rate in a later analysis.

Regarding this clone: Its antigen remains unknown.

The chain recombines TRBV30 with TRBJ1-2, with a tentative D call TRBD1 (6 bases). The sequencing sample was made of PBMCs. The TCR comes from a young man in good health and CMV-seropositive. The CDR3 nucleotides are TGTGCCTGGAATACAGGGTATGGCTACACCTTC. It translates to CAWNTGYGYTF.